Presented here are 8 T cell receptor beta chains from one specimen sequenced in a study of PD-1 blockade in classical Hodgkin lymphoma. Brentuximab vedotin exposure varied, and every patient relapsed after autologous stem cell transplantation. TCRdb's table, derived via immunoSEQ multiplex PCR, lists solely in-frame clones and lacks some. The data contain approximately 160,000 clones, about four fifths of them singletons. The starting material was peripheral blood mononuclear cells (PBMCs), obtained before the second cycle of nivolumab. All receptors derive from a human donor with classical Hodgkin lymphoma.

The gene calls are TRBV6-5 and TRBJ2-7; 9 bases are shared with TRBD1. In germline, CDR1 is MNHEY, CDR2 SVGAGI. CDR3 length equals 16 residues. J lost 3 bases, V lost 0 bases, and 6 bases had no gene match. The CDR3 DNA follows: TGTGCCAGCAGTTACTCCGGGACAGGGAATCGCTACGAGCAGTACTTC. It encodes CASSYSGTGNRYEQYF.

This clone showed up just a few times. The CDR3 coding sequence is TGTGCCAGCACGACTTCCATCACAGATACGCAGTATTTT. It encodes CASTTSITDTQYF. The V call is TRBV28, the J call TRBJ2-3; D call uncertain. Trimming pared 7 bases from V and 2 bases from J, leaving 10 bases between. Germline V gene lookup returns CDR1 MDHEN and CDR2 SYDVKM. The CDR3 is 13 amino acids.

The chain is built from TRBV15 and TRBJ2-7, with 9 bases aligning to TRBD2. Germline V gives CDR1 LNHNV, CDR2 YYDKDF (reference sequence). This CDR3 has 16 amino acids. Trimming cost V 1 base and J 2 bases; bases outside gene matches: 6. CDR3 nucleotide sequence: TGTGCCACCAGCAGAGGGGCGGGAGGGGTGCCCTACGAGCAGTACTTC. Translating gives CATSRGAGGVPYEQYF.

This rearrangement joins TRBV10-1 to TRBJ1-2; a weak D match, TRBD1 (6 bases). Germline CDR1 reads WNHNN; CDR2 reads SYGVQD (reference sequence). This CDR3 spans 16 amino acids. Trimming left V 8 bases short and J 1 base short, with 20 bases between. The CDR3: CASRKRGGGHNYGYTF. The CDR3 bases are TGCGCCAGCCGCAAGCGGGGCGGGGGGCATAACTATGGCTACACCTTC.

The rearrangement uses TRBV10-3 and TRBJ2-7; D not certain. The CDR3 length is 16 residues. The V gene's germline CDR1 is ENHRY and CDR2 SYGVKD. Trimming pared 0 bases from V and 0 bases from J, leaving 12 bases between. The CDR3, as DNA: TGTGCCATCAGTGAGTCGAGGCGGACGGACTCCTACGAGCAGTACTTC. Its translation is CAISESRRTDSYEQYF.

The gene calls are TRBV2 and TRBJ1-1; no reliable D call. V was trimmed by 7 bases and J by 1 base, leaving 10 bases between them. The germline gives CDR1 SNHLY, CDR2 FYNNEI. The CDR3 totals 13 residues. The CDR3 DNA reads as TGTGCCAGCACCTTCGGGAGGAACACTGAAGCTTTCTTT. Protein sequence: CASTFGRNTEAFF. Full variable domain (missing parts from reference TRBV2 and TRBJ1-1): EPEVTQTPSHQVTQMGQEVILRCVPISNHLYFYWYRQILGQKVEFLVSFYNNEISEKSEIFDDQFSVERPDGSNFTLKIRSTKLEDSAMYFCASTFGRNTEAFFGQGTRLTVV.

This clone showed up just a few times. This rearrangement joins TRBV21-1 to TRBJ2-7; the table's D call of TRBD1 was not tested on the DNA. TRBV21-1 is an annotated pseudogene. The CDR3 consists of 15 residues. The CDR3 DNA is TGTGCCAGCAGAACAGCGGACAGTACTTCCTACGAGCAGTACTTC. It yields the protein CASRTADSTSYEQYF.

The genes are TRBV9 and TRBJ2-3, with a possible D match to TRBD1 (5 bases). V lost 4 bases to trimming and J lost 4 bases, with 16 bases between them. Germline-derived CDR1 and CDR2 are SGDLS and YYNGEE. The CDR3 is 15 amino acids. The CDR3, as DNA: TGTGCCAGCAGCCCCCGATCTTTAGGGGCAGATACGCAGTATTTT. Residues: CASSPRSLGADTQYF.